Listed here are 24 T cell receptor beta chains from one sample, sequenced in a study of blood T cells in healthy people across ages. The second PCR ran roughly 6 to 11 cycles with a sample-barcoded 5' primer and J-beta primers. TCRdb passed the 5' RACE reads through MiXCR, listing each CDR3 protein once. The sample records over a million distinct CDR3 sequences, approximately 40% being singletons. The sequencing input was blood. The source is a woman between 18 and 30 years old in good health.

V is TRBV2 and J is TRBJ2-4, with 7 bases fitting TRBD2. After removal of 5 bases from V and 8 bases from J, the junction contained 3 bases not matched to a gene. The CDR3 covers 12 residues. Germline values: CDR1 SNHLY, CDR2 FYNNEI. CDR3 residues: CASSPSGDIQYF. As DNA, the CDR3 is TGTGCCAGCAGTCCCAGCGGGGACATTCAGTACTTC.

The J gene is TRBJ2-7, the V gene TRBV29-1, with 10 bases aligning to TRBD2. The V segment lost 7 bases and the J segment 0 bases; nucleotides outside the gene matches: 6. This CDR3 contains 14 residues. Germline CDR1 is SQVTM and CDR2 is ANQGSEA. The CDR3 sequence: CSGALAGPSYEQYF. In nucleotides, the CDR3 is TGCAGCGGAGCACTAGCGGGGCCCTCCTACGAGCAGTACTTC.

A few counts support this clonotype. CDR3 protein: CASSWDGRSSYEQYF. The CDR3 nucleotides are TGTGCCAGCAGCTGGGATGGACGCAGCTCCTACGAGCAGTACTTC. The chain couples TRBV5-5 to TRBJ2-7, with D unclear. Trimming took 3 bases from V and 0 from J, leaving 13 bases between them. Germline CDR1 is SGHKS and CDR2 is YYEKEE (reference sequence). The CDR3 has 15 amino acids.

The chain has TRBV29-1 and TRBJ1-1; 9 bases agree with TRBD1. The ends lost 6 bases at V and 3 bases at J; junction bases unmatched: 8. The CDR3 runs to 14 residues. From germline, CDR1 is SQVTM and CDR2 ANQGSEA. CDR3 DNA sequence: TGCAGCGTGGCACAGGGGGCACTGGACACTGAAGCTTTCTTT. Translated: CSVAQGALDTEAFF.

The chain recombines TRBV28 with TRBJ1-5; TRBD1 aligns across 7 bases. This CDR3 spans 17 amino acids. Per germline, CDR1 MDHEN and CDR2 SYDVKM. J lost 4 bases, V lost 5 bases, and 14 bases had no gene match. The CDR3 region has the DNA TGTGCCAGCAGTCTCAGACACAGGGGCCGAGGTAATCAGCCCCAGCATTTT. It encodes CASSLRHRGRGNQPQHF.

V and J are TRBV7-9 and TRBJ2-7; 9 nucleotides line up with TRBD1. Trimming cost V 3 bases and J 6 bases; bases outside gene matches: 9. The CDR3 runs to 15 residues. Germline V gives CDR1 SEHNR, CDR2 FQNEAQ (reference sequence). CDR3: CASSFTRTGAAEQYF. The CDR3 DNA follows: TGTGCCAGCAGCTTCACCAGGACAGGGGCGGCCGAGCAGTACTTC. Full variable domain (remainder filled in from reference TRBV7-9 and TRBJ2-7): DTGVSQNPRHKITKRGQNVTFRCDPISEHNRLYWYRQTLGQGPEFLTYFQNEAQLEKSRLLSDRFSAERPKGSFSTLEIQRTEQGDSAMYLCASSFTRTGAAEQYFGPGTRLTVT.

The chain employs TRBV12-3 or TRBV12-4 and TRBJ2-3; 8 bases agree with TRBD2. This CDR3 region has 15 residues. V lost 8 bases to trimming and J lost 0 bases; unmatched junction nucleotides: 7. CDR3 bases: TGTGCCAGCCTCCTCCGGGGGGGAAGCACAGATACGCAGTATTTT. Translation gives CASLLRGGSTDTQYF.

The CDR3 DNA follows: TGTGCCAGCAGTGAAGCGCTGGGGCAGGACGGCTACACCTTC. This sequence encodes CASSEALGQDGYTF. This rearrangement joins TRBV6-1 to TRBJ1-2; TRBD1 might be the D (5 bases). The CDR3 length is 14 residues. With 0 bases removed from V and 8 bases from J, the gap between germline ends came to 13 bases. The V gene's germline CDR1 is MNHNS and CDR2 SASEGT.

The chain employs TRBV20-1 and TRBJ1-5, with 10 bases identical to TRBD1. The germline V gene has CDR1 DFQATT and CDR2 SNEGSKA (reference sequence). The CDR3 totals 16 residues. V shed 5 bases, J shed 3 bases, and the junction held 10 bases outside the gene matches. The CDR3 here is CSAPSWGQGPNQPQHF. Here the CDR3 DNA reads TGCAGTGCTCCGAGTTGGGGACAGGGGCCCAATCAGCCCCAGCATTTT.

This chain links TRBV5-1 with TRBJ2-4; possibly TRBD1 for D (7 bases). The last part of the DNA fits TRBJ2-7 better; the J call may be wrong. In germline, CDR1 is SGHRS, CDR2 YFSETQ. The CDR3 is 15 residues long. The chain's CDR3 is CASSPDGQGGYEQYF. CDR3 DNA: TGCGCCAGCAGCCCGGATGGTCAGGGGGGCTACGAGCAGTACTTC.

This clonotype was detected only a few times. In nucleotides, the CDR3 is TGCAGTGCCAATACACCTGGACAGGGGGCTTTTTGGTGGAGCAATCAGCCCCAGCATTTT. It codes for CSANTPGQGAFWWSNQPQHF. This chain connects TRBV20-1 to TRBJ1-5, with 11 bases lining up with TRBD1. V lost 6 bases and J lost 1; bases outside the gene matches: 20. The CDR3 totals 20 residues. Germline V gene sequence: CDR1 DFQATT, CDR2 SNEGSKA (reference sequence).

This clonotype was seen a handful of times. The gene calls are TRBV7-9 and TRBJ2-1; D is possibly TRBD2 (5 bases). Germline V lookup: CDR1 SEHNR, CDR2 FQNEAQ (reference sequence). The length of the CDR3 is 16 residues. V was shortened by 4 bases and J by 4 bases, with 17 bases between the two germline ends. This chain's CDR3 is CASSSPAAPGYNEQFF. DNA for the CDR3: TGTGCCAGCAGCTCCCCGGCGGCACCGGGATACAATGAGCAGTTCTTC.

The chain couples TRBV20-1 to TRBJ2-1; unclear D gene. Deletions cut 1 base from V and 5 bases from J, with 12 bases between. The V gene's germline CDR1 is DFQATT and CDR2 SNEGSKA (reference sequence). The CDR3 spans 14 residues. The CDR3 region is CSARVFQANNEQFF. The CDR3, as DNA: TGCAGTGCTAGAGTGTTTCAGGCCAACAATGAGCAGTTCTTC.

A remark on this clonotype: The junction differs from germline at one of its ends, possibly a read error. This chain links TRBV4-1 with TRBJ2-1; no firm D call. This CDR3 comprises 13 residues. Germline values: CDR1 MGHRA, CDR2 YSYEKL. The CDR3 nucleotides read TGCACCAGCAGCCAAGATGTTCCGTTTCCCCAGTTCTTC. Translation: CTSSQDVPFPQFF.

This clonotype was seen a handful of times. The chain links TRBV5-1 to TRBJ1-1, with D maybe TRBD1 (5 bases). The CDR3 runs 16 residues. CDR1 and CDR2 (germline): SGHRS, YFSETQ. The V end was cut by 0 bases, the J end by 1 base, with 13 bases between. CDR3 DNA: TGCGCCAGCAGCTTGGAGGGGAATTTACCGAACACTGAAGCTTTCTTT. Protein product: CASSLEGNLPNTEAFF.

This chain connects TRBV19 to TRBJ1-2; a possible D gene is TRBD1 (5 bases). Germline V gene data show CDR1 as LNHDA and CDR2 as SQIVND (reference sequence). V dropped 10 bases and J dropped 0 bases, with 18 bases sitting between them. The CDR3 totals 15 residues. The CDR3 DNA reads TGTGCCACTTCTGTGGGACGGTCAGCTAACTATGGCTACACCTTC. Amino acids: CATSVGRSANYGYTF.

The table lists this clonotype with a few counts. The CDR3 is CASSLALGRTGSSSYEQYF. The CDR3 nucleotides read TGTGCCAGCAGTTTAGCCCTCGGCCGAACAGGCTCTAGCTCCTACGAGCAGTACTTC. The chain links TRBV12-3 or TRBV12-4 to TRBJ2-7, with D possibly being TRBD1 (5 bases). Trimming left V 0 bases short and J 0 bases short, with 21 bases between. The CDR3 extends over 19 amino acids.

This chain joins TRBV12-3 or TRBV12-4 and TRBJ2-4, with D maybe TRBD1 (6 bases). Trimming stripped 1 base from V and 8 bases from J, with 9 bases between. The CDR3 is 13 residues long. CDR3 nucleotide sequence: TGTGCCAGCAGTTTAGAGCCAGGGGACATTCAGTACTTC. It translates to CASSLEPGDIQYF.

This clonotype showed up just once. Written as DNA, the CDR3 is TGTGCCAGCAGCTTAGGGGGACAAGCGAGCTACACCTTC. Amino acid sequence: CASSLGGQASYTF. This chain connects TRBV7-2 to TRBJ1-2; the D gene is possibly TRBD1 (6 bases). The germline V gene has CDR1 SGHTA and CDR2 FQGNSA. V dropped 1 base and J dropped 9 bases, with 12 bases sitting between them. The CDR3 is 13 amino acids.

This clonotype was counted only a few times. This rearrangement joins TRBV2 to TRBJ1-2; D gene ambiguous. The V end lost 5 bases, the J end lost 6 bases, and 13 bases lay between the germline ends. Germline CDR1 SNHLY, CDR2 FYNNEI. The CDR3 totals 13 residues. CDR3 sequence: CASSRAPSDGYTF. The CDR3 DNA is TGTGCCAGCAGTCGGGCCCCCTCGGATGGCTACACCTTC.

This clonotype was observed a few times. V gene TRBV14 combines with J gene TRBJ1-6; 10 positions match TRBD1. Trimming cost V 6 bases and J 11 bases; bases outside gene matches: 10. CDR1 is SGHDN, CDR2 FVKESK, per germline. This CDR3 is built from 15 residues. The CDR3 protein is CASSRDRGLLAPLHF. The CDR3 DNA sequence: TGTGCCAGCAGTCGGGACAGGGGACTCCTCGCACCCCTCCACTTT.

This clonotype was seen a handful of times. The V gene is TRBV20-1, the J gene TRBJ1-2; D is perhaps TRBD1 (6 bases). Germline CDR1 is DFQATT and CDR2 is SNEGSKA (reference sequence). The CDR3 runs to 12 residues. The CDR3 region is CRTGGLDYGYTF. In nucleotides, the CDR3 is TGCAGGACCGGGGGCTTGGACTATGGCTACACCTTC.

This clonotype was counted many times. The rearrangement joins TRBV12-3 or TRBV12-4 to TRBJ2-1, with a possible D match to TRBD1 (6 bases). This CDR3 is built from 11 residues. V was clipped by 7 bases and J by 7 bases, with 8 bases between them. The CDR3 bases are TGTGCCAGCACCCAGGGGAATGAGCAGTTCTTC. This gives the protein CASTQGNEQFF.

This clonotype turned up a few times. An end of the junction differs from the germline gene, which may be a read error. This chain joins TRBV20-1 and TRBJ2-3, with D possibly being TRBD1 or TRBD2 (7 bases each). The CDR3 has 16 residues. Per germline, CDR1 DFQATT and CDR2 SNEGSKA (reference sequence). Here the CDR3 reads CSAREGGGGTTDTQYF. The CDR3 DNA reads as TGCAGTGCTCGAGAAGGGGGCGGGGGAACCACAGATACGCAGTATTTT.